The 28 T cell receptor beta chains below all came from one sample that was sequenced in a study of T cell responses to AZD1222 COVID-19 vaccine. Some clones are missing from TCRdb's copy, which holds only in-frame ones; the method was immunoSEQ multiplex PCR. The repertoire holds 110,000 to 150,000 clones, with just over 85% as singletons. The sample consisted of peripheral blood, taken on day 0 of AZD1222 vaccination. These receptors all come from an adult in good health.

CDR3 in amino acids: CASSLQRAYSYNEQFF. The CDR3 DNA sequence: TGTGCCAGCAGCCTACAGCGGGCGTATTCCTACAATGAGCAGTTCTTC. This chain uses TRBV5-4 with TRBJ2-1; TRBD2 might be the D (6 bases). CDR1 SGHNT and CDR2 YYREEE come from the germline V gene (reference sequence). The CDR3 is 16 amino acids. V shed 4 bases and J shed 1 base, with 15 bases lying between them. The full variable domain, with the rest looked up from reference TRBV5-4 and TRBJ2-1, is ETGVTQSPTHLIKTRGQQVTLRCSSQSGHNTVSWYQQALGQGPQFIFQYYREEENGRGNFPPRFSGLQFPNYSSELNVNALELDDSALYLCASSLQRAYSYNEQFFGPGTRLTVL.

CDR3 sequence reads: CASVSAQGGRFREQFF. CDR3 coding DNA: TGCGCCAGCGTCTCGGCTCAAGGCGGGAGGTTTCGTGAGCAGTTCTTC. This rearrangement joins TRBV10-1 to TRBJ2-1, with 8 bases matching TRBD2. The CDR3 has 16 residues. Germline loops: CDR1 WNHNN, CDR2 SYGVQD (reference sequence). V shed 8 bases, J shed 9 bases, and the junction held 18 bases outside the gene matches.

The chain employs TRBV12-3 or TRBV12-4 and TRBJ2-1; D is unclear. V shed 1 base and J shed 7 bases, with 5 bases lying between them. The CDR3 runs to 12 residues. The CDR3 reads CASSLGQNEQFF. Written as DNA, the CDR3 is TGTGCCAGCAGTTTAGGGCAGAATGAGCAGTTCTTC.

V is TRBV11-3 and J is TRBJ1-1; D is ambiguous. The germline V gene has CDR1 SGHNT and CDR2 YENEEA. V was shortened by 4 bases and J by 4 bases, with 10 bases between the two germline ends. This CDR3 comprises 13 residues. The CDR3 DNA reads as TGTGCCAGCAGCTGGACCCTAGGCACTGAAGCTTTCTTT. Translated, it gives CASSWTLGTEAFF.

The chain couples TRBV27 to TRBJ2-3, with TRBD2 identical over 8 bases. The CDR3 is 13 amino acids. CDR1 MNHEY and CDR2 SMNVEV come from the germline V gene (reference sequence). The junction had 9 bases not matched to a gene; V was cut back by 5 bases and J by 11 bases. The chain's CDR3 is CASSGRLASLQYF. The DNA for the CDR3 is TGTGCCAGCAGTGGCCGACTAGCGTCTTTGCAGTATTTT.

The V and J genes are TRBV24-1 and TRBJ2-3; D gene ambiguous. Germline-derived CDR1 and CDR2 are KGHDR and SFDVKD. V was shortened by 3 bases and J by 0 bases, with 6 bases between the two germline ends. This CDR3 is built from 14 residues. The CDR3 DNA reads TGTGCCACCAGTGATCCGTCTAGCACAGATACGCAGTATTTT. Translating it yields CATSDPSSTDTQYF.

CDR3 protein: CASSQASGSTDTQYF. CDR3 coding DNA: TGTGCCAGCAGCCAAGCTAGCGGGAGCACAGATACGCAGTATTTT. J is TRBJ2-3 and V is TRBV3-1 (or the pseudogene TRBV3-2); TRBD2 matches 8 bases. The CDR3 is made up of 15 amino acids. Germline loops: CDR1 LGHDT, CDR2 YNNKEL (reference sequence). Losses at the gene ends were 1 base for V and 0 bases for J; bases not matched to a gene: 0.

In DNA form, the CDR3 reads TGTGCCAGCAGCTTGTACGGGGCCTACGAGCAGTACTTC. Translated, it gives CASSLYGAYEQYF. The chain recombines TRBV5-4 with TRBJ2-7; the D gene is possibly TRBD2 (5 bases). V gave up 1 base and J gave up 2 bases, with 7 bases separating them. The germline gives CDR1 SGHNT, CDR2 YYREEE (reference sequence). The CDR3 consists of 13 residues.

CDR3 region: CASSQLAALTDTQYF. The CDR3 DNA sequence: TGTGCCAGTAGTCAACTAGCGGCCCTCACAGATACGCAGTATTTT. The chain links TRBV19 to TRBJ2-3, with 8 bases fitting TRBD2. This CDR3 contains 15 residues. CDR1 LNHDA and CDR2 SQIVND come from the germline V gene (reference sequence). V lost 5 bases to trimming and J lost 2 bases; unmatched junction nucleotides: 6.

The chain has TRBV27 and TRBJ1-1; TRBD1 is a possible D gene (6 bases). CDR3 length equals 13 residues. Germline lookup yields CDR1 MNHEY and CDR2 SMNVEV (reference sequence). The V and J ends lost 3 bases and 3 bases respectively, with 8 bases between them. In nucleotides, the CDR3 is TGTGCCAGCAGTTTGGGGACACACACTGAAGCTTTCTTT. It is translated as CASSLGTHTEAFF.

J is TRBJ2-3 and V is TRBV19, with D perhaps TRBD1 (5 bases). Germline CDR1 and CDR2: LNHDA and SQIVND (reference sequence). The CDR3 runs to 14 residues. Trimming removed 0 bases at V and 6 bases at J, with 10 bases between. CDR3 sequence (DNA): TGTGCCAGTAGTATAGATAGGGGCCGGGATACGCAGTATTTT. Translated: CASSIDRGRDTQYF.

V is TRBV27 and J is TRBJ1-1, with D possibly being TRBD1 (6 bases). Germline V gene lookup returns CDR1 MNHEY and CDR2 SMNVEV (reference sequence). Trimming cost V 6 bases and J 3 bases, with 17 bases left between them. CDR3 size: 15 residues. CDR3 protein: CASRHTGGLDTEAFF. CDR3 nucleotides: TGTGCCAGCAGGCACACCGGGGGCTTGGACACTGAAGCTTTCTTT.

The chain links TRBV5-1 to TRBJ1-1; D call uncertain. The V and J ends lost 1 base and 6 bases respectively, with 4 bases between them. Germline-derived CDR1 and CDR2 are SGHRS and YFSETQ. This CDR3 comprises 11 residues. The CDR3 spells CASSLYAEAFF. Here the CDR3 DNA reads TGCGCCAGCAGCTTGTACGCTGAAGCTTTCTTT.

The chain recombines TRBV5-8 with TRBJ2-3; 8 positions agree with TRBD2. This CDR3 has 16 amino acids. Per germline, CDR1 SGHTS and CDR2 YDEGEE. J lost 4 bases, V lost 0 bases, and 7 bases had no gene match. This CDR3 reads CASSLGTGGPADTQYF. Written as DNA, the CDR3 is TGTGCCAGCAGCTTGGGTACGGGAGGGCCCGCAGATACGCAGTATTTT.

V and J are TRBV25-1 and TRBJ1-1; D not certain. From germline, CDR1 is MGHDK and CDR2 SYGVNS. Between the trimmed V and J ends, which lost 2 bases and 6 bases, there was a span of 4 bases. There are 11 residues in the CDR3. CDR3 sequence: CASSEDSEAFF. The CDR3 coding sequence is TGTGCCAGCAGTGAAGATTCTGAAGCTTTCTTT.

V usage is TRBV2 and J usage is TRBJ2-5; D call uncertain. CDR3 length equals 13 residues. The V gene lost 7 bases and the J gene lost 1 base, with 10 bases spanning the gap. Germline-derived CDR1 and CDR2 are SNHLY and FYNNEI. CDR3 residues: CASKGPSQETQYF. CDR3 bases: TGTGCCAGCAAGGGCCCTAGCCAAGAGACCCAGTACTTC.

The V call is TRBV7-8, the J call TRBJ1-6; D uncertain. The germline gives CDR1 SGHVS, CDR2 FQNEAQ. The V and J ends lost 1 base and 9 bases respectively, with 7 bases between them. The CDR3 totals 13 residues. The CDR3 here is CASSLDLVSPLHF. CDR3 sequence (DNA): TGTGCCAGCAGCTTAGATCTGGTTTCACCCCTCCACTTT.

The chain recombines TRBV19 with TRBJ1-4; D might be TRBD1 (5 bases). This CDR3 has 17 residues. Trimming took off 6 bases at V and 0 bases at J, with 17 bases between the two ends. Germline loops: CDR1 LNHDA, CDR2 SQIVND (reference sequence). The CDR3 DNA reads TGTGCCAGTAGCCGTGCGGGGGTCGGAGCAACTAATGAAAAACTGTTTTTT. Protein sequence: CASSRAGVGATNEKLFF.

CDR3 coding DNA: TGTGCCAGCAGCCAAGAGCGCGGAGGAGGGAGCAATCAGCCCCAGCATTTT. Translating gives CASSQERGGGSNQPQHF. J is TRBJ1-5 and V is TRBV3-1 (or the pseudogene TRBV3-2), with D unresolved. CDR1 is LGHDT, CDR2 YNNKEL, per germline (reference sequence). V lost 0 bases and J 1 base, leaving 13 bases between the germline ends. This CDR3 spans 17 amino acids.

The chain couples TRBV7-3 to TRBJ2-3; tentative D call: TRBD2 (6 bases). The V and J ends lost 3 bases and 3 bases respectively, with 7 bases between them. In germline, CDR1 is SGHTA, CDR2 FQGTGA. There are 13 residues in the CDR3. This CDR3 is CASSLGRTDTQYF. The CDR3 coding sequence is TGTGCCAGCAGCTTGGGGAGGACAGATACGCAGTATTTT.

The chain couples TRBV12-3 or TRBV12-4 to TRBJ1-6, with no clear D. Between the trimmed V and J ends, which lost 3 bases and 11 bases, there was a span of 11 bases. There are 13 residues in the CDR3. The CDR3 loop is CASSFRLSTPLHF. The CDR3 DNA follows: TGTGCCAGCAGTTTTAGGCTTTCGACACCCCTCCACTTT.

The chain has TRBV5-4 and TRBJ1-1, with no clear D. V was pared by 4 bases and J by 3 bases, with 16 bases between. This CDR3 spans 15 amino acids. From germline, CDR1 is SGHNT and CDR2 YYREEE (reference sequence). DNA of the CDR3: TGTGCCAGCAGCCTGACCGCTTTTTCGGACACTGAAGCTTTCTTT. Translating gives CASSLTAFSDTEAFF.

This chain connects TRBV9 to TRBJ1-2; D possibly corresponds to TRBD1 (6 bases). Germline CDR1 reads SGDLS; CDR2 reads YYNGEE. The CDR3 spans 13 residues. V dropped 2 bases and J dropped 3 bases, with 8 bases sitting between them. This CDR3 reads CASSVTGHYGYTF. Written as DNA, the CDR3 is TGTGCCAGCAGCGTCACAGGGCACTATGGCTACACCTTC.

This chain joins TRBV2 and TRBJ2-1, with 9 bases lining up with TRBD2. Germline V gene lookup returns CDR1 SNHLY and CDR2 FYNNEI. V lost 7 bases, J lost 0 bases, and 7 bases stayed unmatched. The CDR3 runs 16 residues. The CDR3 spells CASKKAGGISYNEQFF. In DNA form, the CDR3 reads TGTGCCAGCAAAAAAGCGGGAGGCATCTCCTACAATGAGCAGTTCTTC. Filled out from reference TRBV2 and TRBJ2-1, the complete variable domain reads EPEVTQTPSHQVTQMGQEVILRCVPISNHLYFYWYRQILGQKVEFLVSFYNNEISEKSEIFDDQFSVERPDGSNFTLKIRSTKLEDSAMYFCASKKAGGISYNEQFFGPGTRLTVL.

J is TRBJ2-7 and V is TRBV27; D remains unclear. Germline-derived CDR1 and CDR2 are MNHEY and SMNVEV (reference sequence). V lost 5 bases to trimming and J lost 2 bases, with 10 bases between them. The CDR3 has 13 residues. The CDR3 region has the DNA TGTGCCAGCAGTGTGGGCCCCGCCTACGAGCAGTACTTC. As protein: CASSVGPAYEQYF.

This sequence joins TRBV11-3 and TRBJ2-2; 8 bases agree with TRBD1. Germline CDR1 is SGHNT and CDR2 is YENEEA. The CDR3 runs 15 residues. V trimming: 1 base; J trimming: 8 bases; junction bases outside the gene matches: 6. As DNA, the CDR3 is TGTGCCAGCAGCTTAGGGACAGGGCAAAGGGGGGAGCTGTTTTTT. This translates into CASSLGTGQRGELFF.

The CDR3 DNA follows: TGCGCCAGCAGCCAGAGCGGGACACGGGGCGGGGAGCTGTTTTTT. It codes for CASSQSGTRGGELFF. The rearrangement links TRBV4-3 to TRBJ2-2, with D perhaps matching TRBD2 (7 bases). CDR3 size: 15 residues. From germline, CDR1 is LGHNA and CDR2 YSLEER. V gave up 3 bases and J gave up 7 bases, with 15 bases separating them.

The V call is TRBV10-2, the J call TRBJ1-3, with TRBD1 matching 10 bases. Trimming at V came to 8 bases and at J to 2 bases, leaving 6 bases not matched to a gene. The CDR3 contains 15 residues. Germline V gene data show CDR1 as WSHSY and CDR2 as SAAADI. The CDR3 region is CASGEGQGAGNTIYF. CDR3 nucleotide sequence: TGCGCCAGCGGGGAAGGACAGGGGGCTGGAAACACCATATATTTT.